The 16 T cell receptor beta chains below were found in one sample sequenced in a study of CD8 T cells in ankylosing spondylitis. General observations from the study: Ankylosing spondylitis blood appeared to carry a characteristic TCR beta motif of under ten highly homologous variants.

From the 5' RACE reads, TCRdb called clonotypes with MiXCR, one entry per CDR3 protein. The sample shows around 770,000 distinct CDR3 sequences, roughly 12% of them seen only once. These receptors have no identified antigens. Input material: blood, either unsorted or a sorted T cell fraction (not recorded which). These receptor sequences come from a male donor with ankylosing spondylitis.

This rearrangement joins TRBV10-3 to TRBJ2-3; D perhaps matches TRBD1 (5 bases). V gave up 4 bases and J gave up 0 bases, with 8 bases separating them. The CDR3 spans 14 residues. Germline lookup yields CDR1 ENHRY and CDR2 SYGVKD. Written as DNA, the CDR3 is TGTGCCATCAGTGTAGGGGCTAGCACAGATACGCAGTATTTT. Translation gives CAISVGASTDTQYF.

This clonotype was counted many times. The CDR3 protein is CASSLDSTYNEQFF. DNA for the CDR3: TGTGCCAGCAGCTTAGATTCAACTTACAATGAGCAGTTCTTC. The chain combines TRBV7-2 with TRBJ2-1; the D is unclear. Germline loops: CDR1 SGHTA, CDR2 FQGNSA. The V and J ends lost 1 base and 4 bases respectively, with 8 bases between them. The CDR3 runs 14 residues.

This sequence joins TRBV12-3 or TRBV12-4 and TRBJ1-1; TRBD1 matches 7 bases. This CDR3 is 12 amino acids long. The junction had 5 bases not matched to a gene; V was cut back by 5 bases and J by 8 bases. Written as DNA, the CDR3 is TGTGCCAGCAGTCCCCTGACAGGGGAAGCTTTCTTT. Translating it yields CASSPLTGEAFF.

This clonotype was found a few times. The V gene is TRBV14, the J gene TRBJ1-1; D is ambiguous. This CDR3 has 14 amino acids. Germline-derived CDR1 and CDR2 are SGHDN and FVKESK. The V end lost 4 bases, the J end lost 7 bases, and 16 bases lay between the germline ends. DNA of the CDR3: TGTGCCAGCAGCCCCGGAGAGGACTTCGGTGAAGCTTTCTTT. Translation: CASSPGEDFGEAFF.

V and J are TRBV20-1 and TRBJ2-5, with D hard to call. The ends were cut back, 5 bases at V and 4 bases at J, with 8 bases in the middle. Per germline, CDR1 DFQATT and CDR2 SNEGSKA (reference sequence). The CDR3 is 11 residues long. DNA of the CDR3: TGCAGTGCTCGGTACGGAGAGACCCAGTACTTC. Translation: CSARYGETQYF.

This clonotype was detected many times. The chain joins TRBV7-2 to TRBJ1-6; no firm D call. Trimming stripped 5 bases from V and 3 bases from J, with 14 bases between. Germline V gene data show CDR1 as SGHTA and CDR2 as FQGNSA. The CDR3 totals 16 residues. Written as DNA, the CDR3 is TGTGCCAGCAGCCAAACCGATGACTTCTATAATTCACCCCTCCACTTT. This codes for CASSQTDDFYNSPLHF.

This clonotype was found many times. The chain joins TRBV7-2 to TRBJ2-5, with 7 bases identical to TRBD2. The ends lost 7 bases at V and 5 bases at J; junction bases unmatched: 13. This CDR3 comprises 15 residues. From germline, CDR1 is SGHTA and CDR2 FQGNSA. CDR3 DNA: TGTGCCAGCACCCTAGGGGCGGGGGAACAGGAGACCCAGTACTTC. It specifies CASTLGAGEQETQYF.

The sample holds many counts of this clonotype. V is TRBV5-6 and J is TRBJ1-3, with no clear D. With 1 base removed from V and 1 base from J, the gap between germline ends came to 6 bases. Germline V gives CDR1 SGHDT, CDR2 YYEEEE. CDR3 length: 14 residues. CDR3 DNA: TGTGCCAGCAGCTTGTACAGATCTGGAAACACCATATATTTT. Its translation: CASSLYRSGNTIYF.

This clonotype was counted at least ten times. CDR3 bases: TGCAGCGTTGATACAGGGGGCACAGATACGCAGTATTTT. It is translated as CSVDTGGTDTQYF. The V gene is TRBV29-1, the J gene TRBJ2-3; TRBD1 aligns across 7 bases. Germline V gene sequence: CDR1 SQVTM, CDR2 ANQGSEA. This CDR3 comprises 13 residues. J lost 1 base, V lost 3 bases, and 1 base had no gene match.

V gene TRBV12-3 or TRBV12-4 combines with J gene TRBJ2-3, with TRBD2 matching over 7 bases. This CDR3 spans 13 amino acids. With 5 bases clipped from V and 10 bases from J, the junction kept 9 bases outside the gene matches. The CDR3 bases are TGTGCCAGCAGTCAACGGACTAGAGTAGCGCAGTATTTT. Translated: CASSQRTRVAQYF.

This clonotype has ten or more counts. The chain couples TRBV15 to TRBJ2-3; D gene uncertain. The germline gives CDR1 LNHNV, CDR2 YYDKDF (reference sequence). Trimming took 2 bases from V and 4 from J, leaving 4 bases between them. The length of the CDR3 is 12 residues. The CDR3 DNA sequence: TGTGCCACCAGCAGACATGCAGATACGCAGTATTTT. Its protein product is CATSRHADTQYF.

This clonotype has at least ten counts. The CDR3 loop is CASRPYAHGLEQYF. CDR3 in DNA: TGTGCCAGCAGACCCTACGCACATGGGCTCGAGCAGTACTTC. The genes are TRBV12-3 or TRBV12-4 and TRBJ2-7, with D hard to call. The CDR3 is 14 amino acids. V was trimmed by 6 bases and J by 6 bases, leaving 18 bases between them.

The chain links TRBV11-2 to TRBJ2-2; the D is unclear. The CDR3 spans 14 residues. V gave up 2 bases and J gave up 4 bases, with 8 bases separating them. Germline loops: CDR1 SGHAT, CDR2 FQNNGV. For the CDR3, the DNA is TGTGCCAGCAGCTTACAAGCGTTCACCGGGGAGCTGTTTTTT. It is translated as CASSLQAFTGELFF. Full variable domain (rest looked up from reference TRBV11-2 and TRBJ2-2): EAGVAQSPRYKIIEKRQSVAFWCNPISGHATLYWYQQILGQGPKLLIQFQNNGVVDDSQLPKDRFSAERLKGVDSTLKIQPAKLEDSAVYLCASSLQAFTGELFFGEGSRLTVL.

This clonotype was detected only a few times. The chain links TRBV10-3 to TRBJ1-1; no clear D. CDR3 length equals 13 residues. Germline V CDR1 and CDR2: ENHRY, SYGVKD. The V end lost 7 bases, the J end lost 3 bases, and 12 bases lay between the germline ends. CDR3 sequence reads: CAITPGDYTEAFF. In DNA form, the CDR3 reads TGTGCCATCACCCCAGGTGACTACACTGAAGCTTTCTTT.

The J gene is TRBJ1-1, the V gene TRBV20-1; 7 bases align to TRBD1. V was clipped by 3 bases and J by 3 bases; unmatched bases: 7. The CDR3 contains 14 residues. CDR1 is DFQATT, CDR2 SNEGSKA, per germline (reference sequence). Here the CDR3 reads CSASPGRGHTEAFF. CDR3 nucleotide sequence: TGCAGTGCTAGTCCCGGGAGGGGGCACACTGAAGCTTTCTTT.

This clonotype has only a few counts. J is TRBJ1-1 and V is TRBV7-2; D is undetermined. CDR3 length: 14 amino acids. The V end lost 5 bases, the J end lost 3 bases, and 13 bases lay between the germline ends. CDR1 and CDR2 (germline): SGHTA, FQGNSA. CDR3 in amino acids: CASSISDGYTEAFF. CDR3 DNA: TGTGCCAGCAGCATTAGTGACGGGTACACTGAAGCTTTCTTT.